The 15 T cell receptor beta chains below were found in one sample sequenced in a study of CD8 T cells in Susac syndrome. The RNA input was about 0.5 to 1 ug, and it was reverse transcribed with random hexamers. TCRdb independently ran MiXCR on the immunoSEQ multiplex PCR reads; one entry per CDR3 protein. The sample carries over 80,000 distinct CDR3 sequences, 94% recorded once. Sequenced material: CD8+ T cells from PBMCs. These receptors were taken from a human donor with Susac syndrome.

The V call is TRBV14, the J call TRBJ2-1; D is unresolved. Trimming took off 1 base at V and 8 bases at J, with 15 bases between the two ends. The length of the CDR3 is 15 residues. Germline assignment: CDR1 SGHDN and CDR2 FVKESK. CDR3 DNA sequence: TGTGCCAGCAGCCAAGCAGTAACTACCTCGGATGAGCAGTTCTTC. Its protein is CASSQAVTTSDEQFF. Full variable domain (rest looked up from reference TRBV14 and TRBJ2-1): EAGVTQFPSHSVIEKGQTVTLRCDPISGHDNLYWYRRVMGKEIKFLLHFVKESKQDESGMPNNRFLAERTGGTYSTLKVQPAELEDSGVYFCASSQAVTTSDEQFFGPGTRLTVL.

This chain joins TRBV20-1 and TRBJ2-7, with D possibly matching TRBD1 (5 bases). Trimming took off 8 bases at V and 3 bases at J, with 20 bases between the two ends. CDR3 length: 14 amino acids. Per germline, CDR1 DFQATT and CDR2 SNEGSKA (reference sequence). The CDR3 DNA reads TGCAGTCTCCACGCGGCAGGGCTCGGCTACGAGCAGTACTTC. Protein sequence: CSLHAAGLGYEQYF.

V and J are TRBV15 and TRBJ2-3; tentatively, D is TRBD1 or TRBD2 (5 bases each). Trimming took off 4 bases at V and 0 bases at J, with 17 bases between the two ends. Germline V gene sequence: CDR1 LNHNV, CDR2 YYDKDF (reference sequence). This CDR3 has 17 amino acids. CDR3 nucleotide sequence: TGTGCCACCAGCACCCCGGGAAGGTGGGGGAGCACAGATACGCAGTATTTT. It yields the protein CATSTPGRWGSTDTQYF. The full variable domain, with the rest looked up from reference TRBV15 and TRBJ2-3, is DAMVIQNPRYQVTQFGKPVTLSCSQTLNHNVMYWYQQKSSQAPKLLFHYYDKDFNNEADTPDNFQSRRPNTSFCFLDIRSPGLGDTAMYLCATSTPGRWGSTDTQYFGPGTRLTVL.

V and J are TRBV2 and TRBJ1-1; D possibly corresponds to TRBD1 (6 bases). Between the trimmed V and J ends, which lost 5 bases and 7 bases, there was a span of 11 bases. The CDR3 is 12 amino acids. Germline lookup yields CDR1 SNHLY and CDR2 FYNNEI. The chain's CDR3 is CASSKGGIEAFF. The DNA for the CDR3 is TGTGCCAGCAGTAAAGGGGGTATTGAAGCTTTCTTT.

The V gene is TRBV12-3 or TRBV12-4, the J gene TRBJ1-1, with 7 bases identical to TRBD1. The CDR3 contains 12 residues. V lost 10 bases, J lost 4 bases, and 6 bases stayed unmatched. This CDR3 reads CATTKGATEAFF. As DNA, the CDR3 is TGTGCCACGACTAAGGGGGCCACTGAAGCTTTCTTT.

In DNA, the CDR3 is TGTGCCAGCAGCTTAGCGTCGGGAACCTACGAGCAGTACTTC. It yields the protein CASSLASGTYEQYF. V gene TRBV7-9 combines with J gene TRBJ2-7, with a possible D match to TRBD2 (5 bases). CDR3 size: 14 residues. Trimming took 0 bases from V and 2 from J, leaving 8 bases between them. Germline CDR1 reads SEHNR; CDR2 reads FQNEAQ (reference sequence).

V and J are TRBV5-4 and TRBJ2-1; 7 bases agree with TRBD2. CDR1 SGHNT and CDR2 YYREEE come from the germline V gene (reference sequence). Trimming cost V 1 base and J 2 bases; bases outside gene matches: 3. This CDR3 spans 15 amino acids. CDR3 DNA: TGTGCCAGCAGCTTGATGGCGGGGGCCTACAATGAGCAGTTCTTC. It yields the protein CASSLMAGAYNEQFF.

This clonotype has only one observation. The rearrangement uses TRBV6-5 and TRBJ1-1; D is perhaps TRBD1 (5 bases). Trimming took off 8 bases at V and 1 base at J, with 11 bases between the two ends. CDR1 is MNHEY and CDR2 is SVGAGI in the germline V gene. The CDR3 covers 13 residues. In nucleotides, the CDR3 is TGTGCCAGCTCGGCCAGGGAGAACACTGAAGCTTTCTTT. It translates to CASSARENTEAFF.

The rearrangement links TRBV27 to TRBJ1-5; 8 positions match TRBD1. With 2 bases clipped from V and 4 bases from J, the junction kept 1 base outside the gene matches. The CDR3 sequence is 14 residues long. CDR1 is MNHEY and CDR2 is SMNVEV in the germline V gene (reference sequence). The DNA for the CDR3 is TGTGCCAGCAGTTTACAGGGGGCGAATCAGCCCCAGCATTTT. Residues: CASSLQGANQPQHF.

This clonotype was detected once. The gene calls are TRBV5-6 and TRBJ2-4, with no clear D. This CDR3 comprises 14 residues. The germline CDR1 and CDR2 sequences are SGHDT and YYEEEE. V was pared by 3 bases and J by 0 bases, with 7 bases between. The CDR3 DNA is TGTGCCAGCAGCTCCGTTCTAGCCAAAAACATTCAGTACTTC. It codes for CASSSVLAKNIQYF.

Relative to its sample, this clonotype is medium-sized. This sequence joins TRBV7-8 and TRBJ2-7, with D uncertain. V lost 1 base and J 4 bases, leaving 17 bases between the germline ends. CDR3 length: 16 residues. Germline loops: CDR1 SGHVS, CDR2 FQNEAQ. The CDR3 here is CASSLEHSKAPYEQYF. In DNA form, the CDR3 reads TGTGCCAGCAGCTTAGAGCACAGCAAAGCCCCATACGAGCAGTACTTC.

This chain links TRBV12-3 or TRBV12-4 with TRBJ1-1, with TRBD1 as a possible D gene (5 bases). The CDR3 spans 14 residues. The V end was cut by 5 bases, the J end by 1 base, with 11 bases between. CDR3 sequence: CASSGGTGNTEAFF. The CDR3 nucleotides are TGTGCCAGCAGTGGAGGGACGGGGAACACTGAAGCTTTCTTT.

The chain joins TRBV11-1 to TRBJ2-1; D is perhaps TRBD2 (6 bases). V shed 5 bases and J shed 9 bases, with 11 bases lying between them. This CDR3 has 12 amino acids. The germline gives CDR1 SGHAT, CDR2 FQDESV (reference sequence). CDR3 sequence: CASSLPGVEQFF. DNA of the CDR3: TGTGCCAGCAGCCTCCCGGGGGTTGAGCAGTTCTTC.

The gene calls are TRBV10-3 and TRBJ2-5; tentative D call: TRBD1 (6 bases). This CDR3 is 12 amino acids long. Trimming took off 10 bases at V and 3 bases at J, with 12 bases between the two ends. Per germline, CDR1 ENHRY and CDR2 SYGVKD. The CDR3 nucleotides are TGTGCCACCTGGGGGCCCGAAGAGACCCAGTACTTC. As protein: CATWGPEETQYF.

V and J are TRBV7-9 and TRBJ2-3, with TRBD2 matching 14 bases. The CDR3 runs 16 residues. V shed 5 bases and J 8 bases; nucleotides not matched to a gene: 9. Germline V gives CDR1 SEHNR, CDR2 FQNEAQ (reference sequence). CDR3 nucleotides: TGTGCCAGCAGCCCTCCGACTAGCGGGAGGGCCACTACGCAGTATTTT. This translates into CASSPPTSGRATTQYF.